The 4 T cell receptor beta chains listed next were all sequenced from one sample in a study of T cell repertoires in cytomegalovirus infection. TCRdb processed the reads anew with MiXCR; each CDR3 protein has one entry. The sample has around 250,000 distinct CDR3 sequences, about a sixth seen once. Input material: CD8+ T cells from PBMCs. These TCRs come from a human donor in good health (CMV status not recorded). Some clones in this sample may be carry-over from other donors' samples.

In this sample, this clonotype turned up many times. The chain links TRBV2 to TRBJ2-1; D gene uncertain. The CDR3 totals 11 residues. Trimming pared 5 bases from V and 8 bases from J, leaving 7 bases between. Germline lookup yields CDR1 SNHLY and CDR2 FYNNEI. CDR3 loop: CASSTNDEQFF. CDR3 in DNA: TGTGCCAGCAGTACCAACGATGAGCAGTTCTTC.

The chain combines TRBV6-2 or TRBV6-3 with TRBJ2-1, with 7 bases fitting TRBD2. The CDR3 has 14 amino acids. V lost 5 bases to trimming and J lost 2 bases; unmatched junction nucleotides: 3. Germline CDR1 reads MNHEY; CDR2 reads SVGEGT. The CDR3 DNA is TGTGCCAGCAGTGCCCGGGGGGCCTACAATGAGCAGTTCTTC. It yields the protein CASSARGAYNEQFF.

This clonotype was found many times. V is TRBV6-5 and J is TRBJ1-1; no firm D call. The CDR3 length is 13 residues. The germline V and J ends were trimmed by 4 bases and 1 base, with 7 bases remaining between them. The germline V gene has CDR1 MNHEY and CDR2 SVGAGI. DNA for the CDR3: TGTGCCAGCAGTTTACAACAGAACACTGAAGCTTTCTTT. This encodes CASSLQQNTEAFF.

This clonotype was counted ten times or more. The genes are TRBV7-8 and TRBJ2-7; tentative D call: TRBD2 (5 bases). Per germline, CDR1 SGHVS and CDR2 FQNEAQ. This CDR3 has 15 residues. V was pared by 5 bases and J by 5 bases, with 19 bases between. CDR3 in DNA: TGTGCCAGCAGCCCAATCTCTGGAGGTCCCCACGAGCAGTACTTC. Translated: CASSPISGGPHEQYF. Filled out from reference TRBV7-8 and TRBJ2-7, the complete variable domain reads GAGVSQSPRYKVAKRGQDVALRCDPISGHVSLFWYQQALGQGPEFLTYFQNEAQLDKSGLPSDRFFAERPEGSVSTLKIQRTQQEDSAVYLCASSPISGGPHEQYFGPGTRLTVT.